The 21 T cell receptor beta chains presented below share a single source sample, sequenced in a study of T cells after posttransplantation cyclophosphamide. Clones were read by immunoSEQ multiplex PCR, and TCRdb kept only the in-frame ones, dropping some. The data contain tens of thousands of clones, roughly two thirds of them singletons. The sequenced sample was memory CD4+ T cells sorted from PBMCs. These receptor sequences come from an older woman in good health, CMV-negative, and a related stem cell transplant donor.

The CDR3 here is CASSPEPRTRETQYF. The DNA of the CDR3 is TGTGCCAGCAGCCCGGAGCCTAGAACGCGGGAGACCCAGTACTTC. The V call is TRBV11-2, the J call TRBJ2-5; D remains unclear. The CDR3 sequence is 15 residues long. The V end was cut by 5 bases, the J end by 5 bases, with 18 bases between. Germline V CDR1 and CDR2: SGHAT, FQNNGV.

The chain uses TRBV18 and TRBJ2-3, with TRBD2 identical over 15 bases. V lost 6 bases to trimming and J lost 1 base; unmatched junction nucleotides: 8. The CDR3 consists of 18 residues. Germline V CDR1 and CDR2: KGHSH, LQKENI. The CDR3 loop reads CASSHGLAGGPGTDTQYF. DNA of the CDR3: TGTGCCAGCTCCCACGGACTAGCGGGAGGGCCAGGCACAGATACGCAGTATTTT.

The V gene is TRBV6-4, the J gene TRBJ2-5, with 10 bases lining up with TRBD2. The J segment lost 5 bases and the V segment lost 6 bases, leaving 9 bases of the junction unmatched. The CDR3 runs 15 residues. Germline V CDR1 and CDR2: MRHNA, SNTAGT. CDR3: CASSFSGGVTETQYF. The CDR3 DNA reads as TGTGCCAGCAGCTTCAGCGGGGGGGTAACGGAGACCCAGTACTTC.

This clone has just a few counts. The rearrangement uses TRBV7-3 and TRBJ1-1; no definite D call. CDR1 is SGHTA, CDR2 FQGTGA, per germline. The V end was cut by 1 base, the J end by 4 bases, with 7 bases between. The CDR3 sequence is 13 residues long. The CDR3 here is CASSLNPFTEAFF. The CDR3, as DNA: TGTGCCAGCAGCTTAAATCCCTTCACTGAAGCTTTCTTT.

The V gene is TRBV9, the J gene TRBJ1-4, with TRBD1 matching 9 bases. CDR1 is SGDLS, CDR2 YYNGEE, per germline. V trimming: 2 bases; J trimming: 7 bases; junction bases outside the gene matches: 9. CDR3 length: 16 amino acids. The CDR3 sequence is CASSVDAGQGSEKLFF. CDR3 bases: TGTGCCAGCAGCGTTGATGCAGGACAGGGGAGTGAAAAACTGTTTTTT.

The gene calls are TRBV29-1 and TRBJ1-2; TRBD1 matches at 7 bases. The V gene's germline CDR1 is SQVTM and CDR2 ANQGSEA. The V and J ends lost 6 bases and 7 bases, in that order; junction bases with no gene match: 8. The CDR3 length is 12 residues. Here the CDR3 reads CSVETGLAGYTF. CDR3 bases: TGCAGCGTGGAGACAGGGTTGGCTGGCTACACCTTC.

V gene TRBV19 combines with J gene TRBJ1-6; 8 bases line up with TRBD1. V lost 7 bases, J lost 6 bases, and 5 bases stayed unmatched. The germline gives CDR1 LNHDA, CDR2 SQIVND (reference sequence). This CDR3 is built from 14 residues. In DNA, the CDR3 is TGTGCCAGTACGGACAGGGCTTCTAATTCACCCCTCCACTTT. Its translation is CASTDRASNSPLHF.

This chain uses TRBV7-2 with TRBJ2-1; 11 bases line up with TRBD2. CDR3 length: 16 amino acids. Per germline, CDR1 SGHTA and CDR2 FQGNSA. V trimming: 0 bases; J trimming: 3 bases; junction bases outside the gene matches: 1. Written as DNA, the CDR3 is TGTGCCAGCAGCTTAGCGACTAGCGGGAACTACAATGAGCAGTTCTTC. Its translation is CASSLATSGNYNEQFF.

The CDR3 protein is CASSPGGLETQYF. The CDR3, as DNA: TGTGCCAGCAGTCCCGGCGGGTTAGAGACCCAGTACTTC. This chain uses TRBV28 with TRBJ2-5, with D possibly TRBD2 on 5 matching bases. Germline V gene sequence: CDR1 MDHEN, CDR2 SYDVKM. The CDR3 sequence is 13 residues long. Trimming cost V 5 bases and J 4 bases, with 11 bases left between them.

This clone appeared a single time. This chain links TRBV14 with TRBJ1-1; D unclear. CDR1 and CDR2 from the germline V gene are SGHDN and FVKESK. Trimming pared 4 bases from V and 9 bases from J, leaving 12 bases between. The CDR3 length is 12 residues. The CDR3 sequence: CASSRQETKAFF. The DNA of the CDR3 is TGTGCCAGCAGCCGGCAGGAAACAAAAGCTTTCTTT.

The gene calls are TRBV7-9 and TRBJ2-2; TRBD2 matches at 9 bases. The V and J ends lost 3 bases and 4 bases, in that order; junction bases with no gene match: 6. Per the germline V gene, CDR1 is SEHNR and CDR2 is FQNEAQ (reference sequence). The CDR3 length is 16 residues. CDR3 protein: CASSFRREGPTGELFF. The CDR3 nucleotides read TGTGCCAGCAGCTTTCGGCGGGAGGGCCCCACCGGGGAGCTGTTTTTT.

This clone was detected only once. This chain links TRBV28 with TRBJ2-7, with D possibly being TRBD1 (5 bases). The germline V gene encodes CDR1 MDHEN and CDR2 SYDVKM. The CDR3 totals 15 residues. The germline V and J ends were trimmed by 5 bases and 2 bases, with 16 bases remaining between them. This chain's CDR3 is CASSTQGFSTYEQYF. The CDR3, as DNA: TGTGCCAGCAGTACGCAGGGTTTCTCCACCTACGAGCAGTACTTC. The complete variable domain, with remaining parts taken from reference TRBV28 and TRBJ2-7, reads DVKVTQSSRYLVKRTGEKVFLECVQDMDHENMFWYRQDPGLGLRLIYFSYDVKMKEKGDIPEGYSVSREKKERFSLILESASTNQTSMYLCASSTQGFSTYEQYFGPGTRLTVT.

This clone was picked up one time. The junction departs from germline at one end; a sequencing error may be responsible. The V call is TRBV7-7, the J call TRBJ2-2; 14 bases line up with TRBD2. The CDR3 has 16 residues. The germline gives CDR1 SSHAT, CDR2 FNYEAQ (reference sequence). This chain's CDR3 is CASSPRTSGGTGELFF. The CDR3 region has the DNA TGTGCTAGCAGTCCTAGGACTAGCGGGGGGACCGGGGAGCTGTTTTTT.

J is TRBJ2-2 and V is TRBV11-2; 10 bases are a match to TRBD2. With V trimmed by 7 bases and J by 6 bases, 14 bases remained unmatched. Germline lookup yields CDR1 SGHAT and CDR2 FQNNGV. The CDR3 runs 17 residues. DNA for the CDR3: TGTGCCAGCACCACCCTCAGCGGGAGGGCCGTGGCCGGGGAGCTGTTTTTT. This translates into CASTTLSGRAVAGELFF.

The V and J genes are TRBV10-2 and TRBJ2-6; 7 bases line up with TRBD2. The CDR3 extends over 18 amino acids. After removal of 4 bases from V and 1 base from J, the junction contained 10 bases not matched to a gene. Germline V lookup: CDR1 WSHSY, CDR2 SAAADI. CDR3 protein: CASSAEARGKSGANVLTF. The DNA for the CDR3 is TGCGCCAGCAGTGCAGAGGCGCGGGGGAAGTCTGGGGCCAACGTCCTGACTTTC.

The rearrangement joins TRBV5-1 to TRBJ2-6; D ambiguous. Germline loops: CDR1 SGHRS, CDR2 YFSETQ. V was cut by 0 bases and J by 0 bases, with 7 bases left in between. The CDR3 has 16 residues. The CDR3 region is CASSLEPVSGANVLTF. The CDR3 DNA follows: TGCGCCAGCAGCTTGGAGCCGGTCTCTGGGGCCAACGTCCTGACTTTC.

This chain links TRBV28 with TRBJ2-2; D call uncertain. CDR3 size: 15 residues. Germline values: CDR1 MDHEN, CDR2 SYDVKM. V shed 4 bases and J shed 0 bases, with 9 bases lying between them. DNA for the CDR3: TGTGCCAGCAGTTACTTCCGTACGAACACCGGGGAGCTGTTTTTT. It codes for CASSYFRTNTGELFF.

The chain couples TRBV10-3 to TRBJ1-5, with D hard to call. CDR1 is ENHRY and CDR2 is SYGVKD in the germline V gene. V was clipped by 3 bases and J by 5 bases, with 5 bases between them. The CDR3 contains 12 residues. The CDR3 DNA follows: TGTGCCATCAGTGACGGGGATCAGCCCCAGCATTTT. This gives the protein CAISDGDQPQHF.

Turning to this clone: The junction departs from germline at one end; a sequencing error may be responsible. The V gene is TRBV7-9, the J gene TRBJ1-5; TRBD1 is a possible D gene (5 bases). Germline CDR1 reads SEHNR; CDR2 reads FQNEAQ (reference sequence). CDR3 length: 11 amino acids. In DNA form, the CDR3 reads TGTGCCAGCAGCTCAACGGGGGACCCAGAATTT. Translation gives CASSSTGDPEF.

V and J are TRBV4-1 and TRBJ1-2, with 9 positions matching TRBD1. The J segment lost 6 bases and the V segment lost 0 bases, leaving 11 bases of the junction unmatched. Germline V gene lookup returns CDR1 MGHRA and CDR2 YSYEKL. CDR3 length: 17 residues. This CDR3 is CASSQDPSSRQGDGYTF. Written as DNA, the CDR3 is TGCGCCAGCAGCCAAGATCCATCGAGCCGACAGGGGGATGGCTACACCTTC.

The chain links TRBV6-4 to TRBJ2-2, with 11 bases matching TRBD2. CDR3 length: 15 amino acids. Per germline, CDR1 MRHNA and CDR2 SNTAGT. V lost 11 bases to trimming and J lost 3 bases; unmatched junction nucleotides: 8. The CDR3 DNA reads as TGTGCCTCAGCTATACTAGCGGGAGACACCGGGGAGCTGTTTTTT. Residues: CASAILAGDTGELFF.